This TCR beta chain was recovered during a study of T-cell reconstitution after alpha-beta-depleted transplantation in children. Molecular barcoding with unique molecular identifiers was used for the TCRbeta library. Via MiXCR, TCRdb re-called the PCR reads, giving one row per CDR3 protein. The sample lists approximately 800,000 distinct CDR3 sequences; about 15% were seen once. As to this clonotype: The target antigen is unknown.

Study-level findings and limits: As was reported, about two months after transplant, alpha-beta T cells came from several hundred expanded graft clones. At day 60, the high TCRbeta diversity found in some patients originated from recipient T cells and thymic progenitors that had survived. Newly made T cells mostly supplied T-cell counts and diversity one year after transplant.

Sample: PBMCs, mostly from graft donor cells, taken 360 days after TCRalphabeta/CD19-depleted stem cell transplant. The sequence came from a male patient younger than 18 who had a stem cell transplant for acute lymphoblastic leukemia, so the T cells may come from the graft donor.

CDR3 nucleotide sequence: TGTGCCAGCAGCCCCCGATGGACAGGGCCCTACAATGAGCAGTTCTTC. This codes for CASSPRWTGPYNEQFF. V is TRBV9 and J is TRBJ2-1; 8 bases line up with TRBD1. The CDR3 is made up of 16 amino acids. Germline V gene sequence: CDR1 SGDLS, CDR2 YYNGEE. The junction had 8 bases not matched to a gene; V was cut back by 4 bases and J by 2 bases.